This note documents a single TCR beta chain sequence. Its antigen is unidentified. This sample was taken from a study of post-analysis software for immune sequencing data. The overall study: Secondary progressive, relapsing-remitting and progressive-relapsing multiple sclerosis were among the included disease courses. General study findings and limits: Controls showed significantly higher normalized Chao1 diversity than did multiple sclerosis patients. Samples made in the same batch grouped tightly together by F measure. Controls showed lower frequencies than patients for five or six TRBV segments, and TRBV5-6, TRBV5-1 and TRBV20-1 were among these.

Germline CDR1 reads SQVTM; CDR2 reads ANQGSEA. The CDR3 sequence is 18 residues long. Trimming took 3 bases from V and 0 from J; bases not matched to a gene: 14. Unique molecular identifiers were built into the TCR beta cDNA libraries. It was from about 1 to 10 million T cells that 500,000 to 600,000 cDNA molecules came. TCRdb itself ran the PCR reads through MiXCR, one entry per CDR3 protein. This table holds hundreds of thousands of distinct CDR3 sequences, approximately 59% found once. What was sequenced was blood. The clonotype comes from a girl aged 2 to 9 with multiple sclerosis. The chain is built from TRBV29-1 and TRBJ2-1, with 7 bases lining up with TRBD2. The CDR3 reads CSVEGGSFSGRSYNEQFF. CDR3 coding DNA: TGCAGCGTTGAGGGGGGTTCTTTTAGCGGGCGCTCCTACAATGAGCAGTTCTTC.